These 8 T cell receptor beta chains were all obtained from the same sample, sequenced in a study of T cell responses to AZD1222 COVID-19 vaccine. Sequencing was performed with immunoSEQ multiplex PCR; in TCRdb, only in-frame clones are kept and a portion is missing. The sample consists of some 190,000 clones, 80% to 95% of them appearing once. This specimen was peripheral blood, taken 28 days after the second AZD1222 dose. The receptors here all came from an adult who received the AZD1222 COVID-19 vaccine.

The rearrangement joins TRBV2 to TRBJ1-2, with D possibly TRBD1 on 5 matching bases. V lost 7 bases and J 6 bases, leaving 18 bases between the germline ends. The CDR3 sequence is 14 residues long. CDR1 and CDR2 (germline): SNHLY, FYNNEI. The CDR3 loop is CASTLARQGDGYTF. CDR3 DNA sequence: TGTGCCAGCACCCTAGCACGGCAGGGTGATGGCTACACCTTC.

The chain couples TRBV9 to TRBJ2-1, with 7 bases identical to TRBD2. This CDR3 is built from 13 residues. V trimming: 4 bases; J trimming: 10 bases; junction bases outside the gene matches: 8. Germline CDR1 reads SGDLS; CDR2 reads YYNGEE. The CDR3 sequence is CASSPRTGGEQFF. The CDR3 nucleotides read TGTGCCAGCAGCCCCCGGACGGGAGGCGAGCAGTTCTTC.

The chain carries TRBV19 and TRBJ1-4; the match to TRBD1 covers 8 bases. The CDR3 spans 15 residues. The germline gives CDR1 LNHDA, CDR2 SQIVND (reference sequence). The J segment lost 5 bases and the V segment lost 5 bases, leaving 7 bases of the junction unmatched. This chain's CDR3 is CASSSRQGRNEKLFF. CDR3 DNA sequence: TGTGCCAGTAGTTCTAGACAGGGGAGGAATGAAAAACTGTTTTTT.

The gene calls are TRBV7-2 and TRBJ1-2; D is possibly TRBD1 (6 bases). This CDR3 has 13 amino acids. Germline loops: CDR1 SGHTA, CDR2 FQGNSA. DNA for the CDR3: TGTGCGAGCGCGGCAGGGGTATACTATGGCTACACCTTC. Translated, it gives CASAAGVYYGYTF.

This clone was observed once. This rearrangement joins TRBV5-1 to TRBJ2-3; 8 bases map to TRBD2. Trimming at V came to 4 bases and at J to 4 bases, leaving 5 bases not matched to a gene. The CDR3 contains 14 residues. In germline, CDR1 is SGHRS, CDR2 YFSETQ. The CDR3, as DNA: TGCGCCAGCAGCATAGGACTAGCCTCAGATACGCAGTATTTT. Protein: CASSIGLASDTQYF. The entire variable domain, with the rest obtained from reference TRBV5-1 and TRBJ2-3, is as follows: KAGVTQTPRYLIKTRGQQVTLSCSPISGHRSVSWYQQTPGQGLQFLFEYFSETQRNKGNFPGRFSGRQFSNSRSEMNVSTLELGDSALYLCASSIGLASDTQYFGPGTRLTVL.

The chain employs TRBV30 and TRBJ2-7; 8 bases map to TRBD2. CDR1 and CDR2 (germline): GTSNPN, SVGIG (reference sequence). The CDR3 is made up of 11 amino acids. V dropped 8 bases and J dropped 2; count of bases not matched to a gene: 2. CDR3 nucleotide sequence: TGTGCCGGGACTAGAGCCTACGAGCAGTACTTC. Translation gives CAGTRAYEQYF.

This clone turned up a few times. The J gene is TRBJ2-7, the V gene TRBV20-1; no firm D call. CDR3 length: 11 residues. Looked up from germline, CDR1 is DFQATT and CDR2 is SNEGSKA (reference sequence). Trimming left V 2 bases short and J 1 base short, with 3 bases between. CDR3 DNA sequence: TGCAGTGCTAGAATGTCCTACGAGCAGTACTTC. Translation: CSARMSYEQYF.

V gene TRBV27 combines with J gene TRBJ1-1; D is ambiguous. Germline assignment: CDR1 MNHEY and CDR2 SMNVEV (reference sequence). This CDR3 contains 13 residues. The germline V and J ends were trimmed by 8 bases and 0 bases, with 10 bases remaining between them. The CDR3 spells CASSTAMNTEAFF. Here the CDR3 DNA reads TGTGCCAGCTCAACTGCGATGAACACTGAAGCTTTCTTT.